A selection of T cell receptor beta chains follows, all from one sample in a study of blood T cell repertoires in COVID-19. TCRdb keeps only in-frame clones here, not all; method: immunoSEQ multiplex PCR. The repertoire has roughly 230,000 clones, about 88% of them found once; the top ten carry 6.6%. The sample consisted of PBMCs or T cells enriched from blood (not recorded which). The source is a woman between 45 and 65 years old who had been exposed to COVID-19. Both conserved end residues are part of each CDR3. D genes are given only for firm matches. Clone size is stated in some rows and not others, as once, few, many or a class when expanded.

TRBJ1-2	.	14	.	TRBV11-2	CASSLAFRFAGYTF	TGTGCCAGCAGCTTAGCTTTTCGGTTCGCTGGCTACACCTTC
TRBJ1-2	TRBD1	15	.	TRBV19	CASSSTGITNYGYTF	TGTGCCAGTAGTTCGACAGGGATTACTAACTATGGCTACACCTTC
TRBJ1-1	.	14	.	TRBV18	CASRGHRDDTEAFF	TGTGCCAGCCGCGGACACAGGGACGACACTGAAGCTTTCTTT
TRBJ1-1	.	14	.	TRBV29-1	CSVELPGAHTEAFF	TGCAGCGTTGAACTTCCAGGGGCCCACACTGAAGCTTTCTTT
TRBJ1-1	TRBD1	13	.	TRBV19	CATRGQGNTEAFF	TGTGCCACCAGGGGACAGGGGAACACTGAAGCTTTCTTT
TRBJ1-1	TRBD1	13	.	TRBV7-2	CASSLDTGVEAFF	TGTGCCAGCAGCTTAGATACAGGGGTTGAAGCTTTCTTT
TRBJ1-6	TRBD1	15	.	TRBV18	CASSRGTAGNSPLHF	TGTGCCAGCTCACGAGGGACAGCGGGTAATTCACCCCTCCACTTT
TRBJ1-3	TRBD1	14	.	TRBV29-1	CSVVTGPTGNTIYF	TGCAGCGTTGTGACAGGGCCCACAGGAAACACCATATATTTT
TRBJ2-7	TRBD2	16	.	TRBV9	CASSVGAGVSSYEQYF	TGTGCCAGCAGCGTAGGGGCGGGGGTAAGCTCCTACGAGCAGTACTTC
TRBJ1-6	TRBD1	16	once	TRBV7-2	CASSLGGQGAYSPLHF	TGTGCCAGCAGCTTAGGGGGACAGGGGGCATATTCACCCCTCCACTTT
TRBJ1-1	TRBD1	15	.	TRBV7-2	CASSLVGQGTLEAFF	TGTGCCAGCAGCTTAGTGGGACAGGGAACCTTGGAAGCTTTCTTT
TRBJ2-5	TRBD2	13	.	TRBV7-9	CASSPSGGETQYF	TGTGCCAGCAGCCCCAGCGGGGGAGAGACCCAGTACTTC
TRBJ2-2	.	12	.	TRBV4-1	CASSSPSGELFF	TGCGCCAGCAGCTCTCCCTCCGGGGAGCTGTTTTTT
TRBJ1-1	.	13	.	TRBV7-2	CASSFTVRGEAFF	TGTGCCAGCAGCTTTACGGTTCGGGGTGAAGCTTTCTTT
TRBJ2-3	TRBD2	15	once	TRBV7-8	CASSLAGAGGDTQYF	TGTGCCAGCAGCTTAGCCGGAGCGGGGGGGGATACGCAGTATTTT
TRBJ2-5	TRBD1	15	.	TRBV9	CASSVGWTGQETQYF	TGTGCCAGCAGCGTAGGTTGGACAGGTCAAGAGACCCAGTACTTC
TRBJ2-1	TRBD2	14	.	TRBV10-3	CAIKAGGGATEQFF	TGTGCCATCAAGGCCGGCGGGGGGGCAACGGAGCAGTTCTTC
TRBJ2-3	TRBD2	15	.	TRBV5-1	CASFLGGDGTDTQYF	TGCGCCAGCTTTCTCGGGGGGGATGGCACAGATACGCAGTATTTT
TRBJ1-1	.	12	.	TRBV28	CASSDTYTEAFF	TGTGCCAGCTCCGACACCTACACTGAAGCTTTCTTT
TRBJ2-3	TRBD2	14	.	TRBV29-1	CSARAGGLSSTQYF	TGCAGCGCTCGGGCGGGGGGGCTTTCCTCGACGCAGTATTTT
TRBJ1-1	.	14	.	TRBV27	CASSLFRDFSSAFF	TGTGCCAGCAGTTTGTTCCGGGACTTCTCCTCGGCTTTCTTT
TRBJ1-1	.	11	.	TRBV18	CASSQEAEAFF	TGTGCCAGCTCACAGGAGGCTGAAGCTTTCTTT
TRBJ2-7	TRBD1	13	few	TRBV6-6	CASSPDRIYEQYF	TGTGCCAGCAGTCCGGACAGGATCTACGAGCAGTACTTC
TRBJ2-1	.	14	.	TRBV25-1	CASSVGGRLNEQFF	TGTGCCAGCAGTGTAGGGGGTAGGCTGAATGAGCAGTTCTTC
TRBJ1-1	.	14	.	TRBV5-4	CASSSPQDLTEAFF	TGTGCCAGCAGCTCCCCACAGGATCTCACTGAAGCTTTCTTT
TRBJ1-3	.	16	.	TRBV10-1	CASSDVQIPSGNTIYF	TGCGCCAGCAGTGACGTTCAGATTCCCTCTGGAAACACCATATATTTT
TRBJ1-1	.	18	few	TRBV5-1	CASSFSGRMQGVNTEAFF	TGCGCCAGCAGCTTTTCCGGACGTATGCAAGGGGTGAACACTGAAGCTTTCTTT
TRBJ2-5	.	17	.	TRBV5-4	CASSLERPALISETQYF	TGTGCCAGCAGCTTGGAGAGGCCTGCCCTTATTTCGGAGACCCAGTACTTC
TRBJ2-1	.	13	.	TRBV11-2	CASSLSAGPLQFF	TGTGCCAGCAGCTTATCCGCGGGCCCTTTACAGTTCTTC
TRBJ2-2	.	17	few	TRBV15	CATSRDNGTANTGELFF	TGTGCCACCAGCAGAGATAACGGGACTGCGAACACCGGGGAGCTGTTTTTT
TRBJ1-6	TRBD1	15	.	TRBV6-5	CASRDWTGDNSPLHF	TGTGCCAGCAGGGACTGGACAGGGGATAATTCACCCCTCCACTTT
TRBJ1-4	TRBD1	19	.	TRBV19	CASSRGERPRGQANEKLFF	TGTGCCAGTAGCCGAGGTGAGCGTCCTCGGGGACAGGCTAATGAAAAACTGTTTTTT
TRBJ1-2	.	12	.	TRBV12-3/TRBV12-4	CASSLLSYGYTF	TGTGCCAGCAGTTTATTGAGTTATGGCTACACCTTC
TRBJ2-5	.	17	.	TRBV11-2	CASSTPVSEGMGETQYF	TGTGCCAGCAGCACCCCCGTTTCAGAGGGAATGGGAGAGACCCAGTACTTC
TRBJ1-5	.	14	few	TRBV7-2	CASRKTGVNQPQHF	TGTGCCAGCAGAAAGACGGGTGTCAATCAGCCCCAGCATTTT
TRBJ2-1	.	15	once	TRBV27	CASSFRQGSYNEQFF	TGTGCCAGCAGTTTTCGACAAGGCTCCTACAATGAGCAGTTCTTC
TRBJ2-7	.	12	.	TRBV6-6	CASKGLSYEQYF	TGTGCCAGCAAGGGGTTATCCTACGAGCAGTACTTC
TRBJ1-1	.	13	once	TRBV5-1	CASSRGPEAEAFF	TGCGCCAGCAGCCGAGGGCCTGAGGCTGAAGCTTTCTTT
TRBJ1-2	.	14	.	TRBV7-2	CASSLHGTNYGYTF	TGTGCCAGCAGCTTACATGGCACCAACTATGGCTACACCTTC
TRBJ2-3	TRBD1	13	.	TRBV18	CASSIQGPDTQYF	TGTGCCAGCTCAATACAGGGGCCAGATACGCAGTATTTT
TRBJ1-6	TRBD1	15	.	TRBV11-2	CASSLVSGGGSPLHF	TGTGCCAGCAGCTTAGTCTCAGGGGGCGGATCACCCCTCCACTTT
TRBJ2-2	TRBD2	13	.	TRBV6-4	CASSPGGTGELFF	TGTGCCAGCAGTCCGGGGGGAACCGGGGAGCTGTTTTTT
TRBJ1-3	TRBD1	15	.	TRBV25-1	CASGFNTGAGNTIYF	TGTGCCAGCGGATTTAATACAGGGGCTGGAAACACCATATATTTT
TRBJ1-6	.	15	.	TRBV7-8	CASSFIGQNNSPLHF	TGTGCCAGCAGCTTTATTGGACAAAATAATTCACCCCTCCACTTT
TRBJ2-7	.	11	.	TRBV7-9	CASSLAREQYF	TGTGCCAGCAGCTTAGCGCGGGAGCAGTACTTC
TRBJ2-7	.	13	.	TRBV29-1	CSVGQSPTHEQYF	TGCAGCGTTGGACAGAGCCCGACCCACGAGCAGTACTTC
TRBJ2-1	.	15	once	TRBV7-9	CASSLAHSNRDEQFF	TGTGCCAGCAGCTTAGCCCACTCCAACAGGGATGAGCAGTTCTTC
TRBJ1-2	TRBD1	16	.	TRBV19	CASSTPRTGAGYGYTF	TGTGCCAGTAGTACGCCCCGGACAGGGGCAGGCTATGGCTACACCTTC